This entry lists 25 T cell receptor beta chains sequenced from one sample in a study of cytomegalovirus exposure and HLA in healthy donors (TCRdb year 2017). Library method: the immunoSEQ multiplex PCR assay. For the multiplex PCR, a mixture combining 60 forward primers for TCR Vbeta segments and 13 reverse primers for TCR Jbeta segments was used. TCRdb stores this immuneACCESS table with in-frame sequences only. Part of the clones is absent; in the studies checked, under half of the shortfall reflects unresolved V genes, and no reason is known for the rest. Within this sample are some 150,000 clones, with roughly 74% of them counted one time only. The biggest ten clones account for around 3.4% of the sample. Sample: PBMCs. The receptors originated from a man in his forties in good health and CMV-seronegative.

V gene TRBV27 combines with J gene TRBJ1-1, with 8 bases lining up with TRBD1. After removal of 5 bases from V and 5 bases from J, the junction contained 4 bases not matched to a gene. CDR3 length: 13 residues. Germline V gives CDR1 MNHEY, CDR2 SMNVEV (reference sequence). CDR3 amino acids: CASSGQGWTEAFF. The CDR3 DNA sequence: TGTGCCAGCAGTGGACAGGGTTGGACTGAAGCTTTCTTT.

V usage is TRBV7-2 and J usage is TRBJ2-1; 10 bases agree with TRBD1. Germline CDR1 is SGHTA and CDR2 is FQGNSA. The CDR3 is 17 residues long. The J segment lost 9 bases and the V segment lost 5 bases, leaving 16 bases of the junction unmatched. The CDR3 here is CASSPHLRQGAQGEQFF. The CDR3 DNA reads as TGTGCCAGCAGCCCCCATTTAAGACAGGGGGCGCAGGGTGAGCAGTTCTTC.

This rearrangement joins TRBV7-3 to TRBJ1-5; 8 bases match TRBD1. V lost 7 bases to trimming and J lost 3 bases; unmatched junction nucleotides: 14. CDR3 size: 17 residues. The germline gives CDR1 SGHTA, CDR2 FQGTGA. The CDR3 coding sequence is TGTGCCAGCATCGAAAGAGGAGACAGGGGAGACAATCAGCCCCAGCATTTT. It is translated as CASIERGDRGDNQPQHF.

This chain links TRBV5-1 with TRBJ1-4; no clear D. CDR3 length: 15 amino acids. Germline V gene sequence: CDR1 SGHRS, CDR2 YFSETQ. V was clipped by 0 bases and J by 8 bases, with 14 bases between them. The CDR3 nucleotides are TGCGCCAGCAGCTTGGCATTAGGAGACGCGGAAAAACTGTTTTTT. Translated, it gives CASSLALGDAEKLFF.

This chain links TRBV28 with TRBJ1-1; D gene ambiguous. V was cut by 3 bases and J by 1 base, with 9 bases left in between. Germline CDR1 reads MDHEN; CDR2 reads SYDVKM. This CDR3 is 14 amino acids long. The CDR3 loop reads CASSFNSQNTEAFF. CDR3 nucleotides: TGTGCCAGCAGTTTCAATTCCCAGAACACTGAAGCTTTCTTT.

The rearrangement links TRBV5-1 to TRBJ1-2; 7 bases line up with TRBD1. CDR1 and CDR2 (germline): SGHRS, YFSETQ. V was pared by 8 bases and J by 7 bases, with 11 bases of the junction left unmatched. CDR3 length: 13 residues. The CDR3 coding sequence is TGCGCCAGTCGACAGGGAAATGATGGTGGCTACACCTTC. Protein: CASRQGNDGGYTF.

The chain uses TRBV7-9 and TRBJ1-3; TRBD1 matches 7 bases. V dropped 5 bases and J dropped 4; count of bases not matched to a gene: 2. Germline CDR1 SEHNR, CDR2 FQNEAQ (reference sequence). The CDR3 runs to 13 residues. This CDR3 reads CASSRTGGNTIYF. The CDR3 DNA is TGTGCCAGCAGCCGGACAGGAGGAAACACCATATATTTT.

This chain uses TRBV5-1 with TRBJ1-2; D is unresolved. V dropped 8 bases and J dropped 4 bases, with 15 bases sitting between them. Per germline, CDR1 SGHRS and CDR2 YFSETQ. The CDR3 spans 13 residues. The CDR3 DNA reads as TGCGCCAGTAATAGCGGGTTCGCCTATGGCTACACCTTC. It codes for CASNSGFAYGYTF.

The chain has TRBV5-1 and TRBJ2-1; TRBD2 matches 11 bases. The CDR3 extends over 15 amino acids. Germline trimming cut 5 bases from V and 1 base from J; bases unmatched to any gene: 2. CDR1 SGHRS and CDR2 YFSETQ come from the germline V gene. CDR3 amino acids: CASSRTSGSYNEQFF. CDR3 bases: TGCGCCAGCAGTCGGACTAGCGGGTCCTACAATGAGCAGTTCTTC.

The V call is TRBV5-5, the J call TRBJ2-3, with TRBD2 matching 9 bases. Trimming cost V 0 bases and J 5 bases; bases outside gene matches: 7. From germline, CDR1 is SGHKS and CDR2 YYEKEE (reference sequence). The CDR3 loop spans 16 amino acids. Here the CDR3 DNA reads TGTGCCAGCAGCTTGGCCACGGCGGGGGGGCAAGATACGCAGTATTTT. Translating gives CASSLATAGGQDTQYF.

This clone has at least ten counts. The chain carries TRBV6-1 and TRBJ1-2; D is unclear. Germline V gene data show CDR1 as MNHNS and CDR2 as SASEGT. The CDR3 runs to 13 residues. Trimming left V 1 base short and J 4 bases short, with 7 bases between. CDR3 nucleotide sequence: TGTGCCAGCAGTGAAGGGCCCCGCTATGGCTACACCTTC. Its protein product is CASSEGPRYGYTF.

V usage is TRBV5-1 and J usage is TRBJ1-3; D may be TRBD1 (5 bases). Germline V gene data show CDR1 as SGHRS and CDR2 as YFSETQ. This CDR3 region has 13 residues. Trimming took off 5 bases at V and 1 base at J, with 7 bases between the two ends. Here the CDR3 DNA reads TGCGCCAGCAGGGGGGGGTCTGGAAACACCATATATTTT. Translating gives CASRGGSGNTIYF.

The rearrangement joins TRBV6-1 to TRBJ2-5; possibly TRBD1 for D (6 bases). The CDR3 is made up of 15 amino acids. Germline assignment: CDR1 MNHNS and CDR2 SASEGT. Between the trimmed V and J ends, which lost 4 bases and 3 bases, there was a span of 15 bases. Here the CDR3 reads CASSGRTDWEETQYF. The CDR3 DNA follows: TGTGCCAGCAGTGGAAGGACAGATTGGGAAGAGACCCAGTACTTC.

The chain couples TRBV11-2 to TRBJ2-2, with 8 nucleotides matching TRBD1. The CDR3 consists of 14 residues. CDR1 and CDR2 (germline): SGHAT, FQNNGV. V shed 5 bases and J 8 bases; nucleotides not matched to a gene: 7. In DNA, the CDR3 is TGTGCCAGCAGCCGCCCAGGGGGCGGGGGGGAGCTGTTTTTT. Its protein product is CASSRPGGGGELFF.

Written as DNA, the CDR3 is TGTGCCAGCAGTTCTCCGGGACAGGGGCAACTAGGTGAAAAACTGTTTTTT. Translation: CASSSPGQGQLGEKLFF. The chain recombines TRBV27 with TRBJ1-4; 10 bases agree with TRBD1. V lost 4 bases and J lost 7; bases outside the gene matches: 12. The germline V gene has CDR1 MNHEY and CDR2 SMNVEV (reference sequence). This CDR3 region has 17 residues. Full variable domain (outside the CDR3, taken from reference TRBV27 and TRBJ1-4): EAQVTQNPRYLITVTGKKLTVTCSQNMNHEYMSWYRQDPGLGLRQIYYSMNVEVTDKGDVPEGYKVSRKEKRNFPLILESPSPNQTSLYFCASSSPGQGQLGEKLFFGSGTQLSVL.

The rearrangement links TRBV5-8 to TRBJ2-7; tentative D call: TRBD1 (6 bases). This CDR3 contains 14 residues. Germline V lookup: CDR1 SGHTS, CDR2 YDEGEE. Trimming removed 5 bases at V and 4 bases at J, with 16 bases between. The CDR3: CASSPRGSRYEQYF. In nucleotides, the CDR3 is TGTGCCAGCAGTCCCAGGGGTTCCCGGTACGAGCAGTACTTC.

Only a few counts were recorded for this clone. The genes are TRBV5-1 and TRBJ2-7, with a tentative D call TRBD2 (6 bases). The CDR3 totals 16 residues. The germline CDR1 and CDR2 sequences are SGHRS and YFSETQ. The V end lost 0 bases, the J end lost 4 bases, and 17 bases lay between the germline ends. As DNA, the CDR3 is TGCGCCAGCAGCTTGGATTTTCGGGCGGGAAGTTACGAGCAGTACTTC. Protein product: CASSLDFRAGSYEQYF.

The chain joins TRBV29-1 to TRBJ2-6, with 7 bases fitting TRBD1. V shed 6 bases and J 1 base; nucleotides not matched to a gene: 6. Germline assignment: CDR1 SQVTM and CDR2 ANQGSEA. The CDR3 totals 15 residues. The CDR3 loop is CSVATGVSGANVLTF. The DNA for the CDR3 is TGCAGCGTGGCCACAGGGGTGTCTGGGGCCAACGTCCTGACTTTC.

The V call is TRBV9, the J call TRBJ2-5, with 11 nucleotides matching TRBD2. There are 15 residues in the CDR3. V was pared by 2 bases and J by 1 base, with 1 base of the junction left unmatched. CDR1 is SGDLS and CDR2 is YYNGEE in the germline V gene. The DNA of the CDR3 is TGTGCCAGCAGCGTTAGCGGGGGGGCCCAAGAGACCCAGTACTTC. Amino acid sequence: CASSVSGGAQETQYF.

The CDR3 region has the DNA TGTGCCAGCAGTTTAGGAGGGGCCGGGGAGACCCAGTACTTC. This sequence encodes CASSLGGAGETQYF. The V and J genes are TRBV28 and TRBJ2-5, with TRBD2 as a possible D gene (6 bases). The CDR3 contains 14 residues. V was trimmed by 2 bases and J by 5 bases, leaving 12 bases between them. The germline V gene encodes CDR1 MDHEN and CDR2 SYDVKM.

The CDR3 DNA sequence: TGTGCCAGCCGGACAGAACAGGGGGTAGGTGGCTACACCTTC. It encodes CASRTEQGVGGYTF. The rearrangement joins TRBV6-1 to TRBJ1-2; TRBD1 aligns across 8 bases. Germline V gene lookup returns CDR1 MNHNS and CDR2 SASEGT. CDR3 size: 14 residues. Trimming at V came to 8 bases and at J to 7 bases, leaving 12 bases not matched to a gene.

This clone has at least ten counts. The chain combines TRBV6-1 with TRBJ1-2; 11 bases align to TRBD1. CDR3 length: 14 amino acids. Germline CDR1 reads MNHNS; CDR2 reads SASEGT. V shed 6 bases, J shed 7 bases, and the junction held 7 bases outside the gene matches. CDR3 nucleotides: TGTGCCAGCAGGGCGGGACAGGGGGTTTTTGGCTACACCTTC. Its translation: CASRAGQGVFGYTF.

J is TRBJ2-7 and V is TRBV19; 7 bases are shared with TRBD1. Germline V gene data show CDR1 as LNHDA and CDR2 as SQIVND (reference sequence). There are 14 residues in the CDR3. V lost 1 base to trimming and J lost 3 bases; unmatched junction nucleotides: 3. In DNA, the CDR3 is TGTGCCAGTAGTATAGGATGGGACAGCTACGAGCAGTACTTC. It yields the protein CASSIGWDSYEQYF.

The gene calls are TRBV4-1 and TRBJ1-2; TRBD1 aligns across 8 bases. The V gene end was trimmed by 1 base and the J gene end by 2 bases; junction bases not matched to a gene: 6. CDR1 and CDR2 from the germline V gene are MGHRA and YSYEKL. This CDR3 is 16 amino acids long. For the CDR3, the DNA is TGCGCCAGCAGCCAAGTCGGACAGGGAAAAAACTATGGCTACACCTTC. Its protein product is CASSQVGQGKNYGYTF.

About this clone itself: The same CDR3 also results from other DNA sequences found in this sample. The V call is TRBV4-2, the J call TRBJ2-5, with D possibly matching TRBD1 (6 bases). The CDR3 spans 13 residues. V was clipped by 3 bases and J by 3 bases, with 8 bases between them. The V gene's germline CDR1 is LGHNA and CDR2 YNFKEQ. CDR3: CASSHPGEETQYF. The DNA of the CDR3 is TGTGCCAGCAGCCATCCAGGGGAAGAGACCCAGTACTTC.